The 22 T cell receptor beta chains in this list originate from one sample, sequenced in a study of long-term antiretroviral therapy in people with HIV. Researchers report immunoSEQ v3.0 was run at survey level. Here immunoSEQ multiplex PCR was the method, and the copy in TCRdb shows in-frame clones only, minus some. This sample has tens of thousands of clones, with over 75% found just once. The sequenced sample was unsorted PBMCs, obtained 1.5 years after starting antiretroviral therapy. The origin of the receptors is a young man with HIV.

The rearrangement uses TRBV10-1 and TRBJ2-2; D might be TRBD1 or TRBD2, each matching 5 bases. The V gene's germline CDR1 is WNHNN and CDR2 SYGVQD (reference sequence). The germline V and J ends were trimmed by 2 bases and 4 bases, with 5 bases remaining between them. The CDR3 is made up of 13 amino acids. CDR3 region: CASSEGGTGELFF. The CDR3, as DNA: TGCGCCAGCAGTGAGGGGGGCACCGGGGAGCTGTTTTTT.

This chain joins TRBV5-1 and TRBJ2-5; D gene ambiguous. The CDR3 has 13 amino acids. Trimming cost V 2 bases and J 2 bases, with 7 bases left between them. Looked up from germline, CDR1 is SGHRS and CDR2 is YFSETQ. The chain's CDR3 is CASSFSGQETQYF. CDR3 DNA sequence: TGCGCCAGCAGCTTCTCAGGACAAGAGACCCAGTACTTC.

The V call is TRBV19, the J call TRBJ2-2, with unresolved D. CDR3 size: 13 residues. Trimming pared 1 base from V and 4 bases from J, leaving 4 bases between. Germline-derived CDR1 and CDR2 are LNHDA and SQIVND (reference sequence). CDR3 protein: CASSIGSTGELFF. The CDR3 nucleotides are TGTGCCAGTAGTATAGGGTCCACCGGGGAGCTGTTTTTT.

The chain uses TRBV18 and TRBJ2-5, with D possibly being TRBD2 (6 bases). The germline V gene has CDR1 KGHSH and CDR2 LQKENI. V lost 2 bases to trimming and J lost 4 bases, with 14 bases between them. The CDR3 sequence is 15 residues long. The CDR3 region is CASSPSLGGGETQYF. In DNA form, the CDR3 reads TGTGCCAGCTCACCATCTCTGGGGGGAGGAGAGACCCAGTACTTC.

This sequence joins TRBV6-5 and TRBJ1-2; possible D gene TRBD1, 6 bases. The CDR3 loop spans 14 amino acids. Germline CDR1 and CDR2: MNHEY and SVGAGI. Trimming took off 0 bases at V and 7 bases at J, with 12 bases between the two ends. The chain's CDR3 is CASSYSKQGLGYTF. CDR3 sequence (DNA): TGTGCCAGCAGTTACTCGAAGCAGGGGCTTGGCTACACCTTC.

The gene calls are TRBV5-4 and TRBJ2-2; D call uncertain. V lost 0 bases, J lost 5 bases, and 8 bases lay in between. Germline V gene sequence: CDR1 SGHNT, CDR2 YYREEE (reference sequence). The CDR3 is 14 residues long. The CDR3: CASSLEGQTGELFF. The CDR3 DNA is TGTGCCAGCAGCTTGGAAGGGCAAACCGGGGAGCTGTTTTTT.

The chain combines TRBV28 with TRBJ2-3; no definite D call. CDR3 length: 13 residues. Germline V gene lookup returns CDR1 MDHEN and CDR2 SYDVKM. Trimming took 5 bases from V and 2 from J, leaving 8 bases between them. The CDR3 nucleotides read TGTGCCAGCAGTCATCTGTACACAGATACGCAGTATTTT. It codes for CASSHLYTDTQYF.

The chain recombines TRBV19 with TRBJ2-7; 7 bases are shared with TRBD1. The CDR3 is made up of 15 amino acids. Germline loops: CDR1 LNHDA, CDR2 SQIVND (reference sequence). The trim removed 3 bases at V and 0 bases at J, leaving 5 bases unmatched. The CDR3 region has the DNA TGTGCCAGTAGTATGGGAACAGGGGACTCCTACGAGCAGTACTTC. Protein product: CASSMGTGDSYEQYF.

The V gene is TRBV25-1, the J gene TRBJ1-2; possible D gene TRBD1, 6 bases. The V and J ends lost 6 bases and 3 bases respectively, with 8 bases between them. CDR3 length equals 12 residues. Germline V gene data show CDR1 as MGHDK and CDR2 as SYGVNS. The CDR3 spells CASSGGHYGYTF. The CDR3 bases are TGTGCCAGCAGCGGGGGGCACTATGGCTACACCTTC.

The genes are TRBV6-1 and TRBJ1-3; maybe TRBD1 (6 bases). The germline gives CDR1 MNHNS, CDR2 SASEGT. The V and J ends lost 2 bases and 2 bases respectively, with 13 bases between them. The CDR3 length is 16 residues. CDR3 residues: CASSEPGTPAGNTIYF. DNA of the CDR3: TGTGCCAGCAGTGAACCTGGGACACCCGCTGGAAACACCATATATTTT.

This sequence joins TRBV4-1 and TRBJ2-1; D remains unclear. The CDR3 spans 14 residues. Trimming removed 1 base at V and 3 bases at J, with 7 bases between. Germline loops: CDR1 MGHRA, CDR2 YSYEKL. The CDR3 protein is CASSQAGIYNEQFF. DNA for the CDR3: TGCGCCAGCAGCCAAGCTGGAATCTACAATGAGCAGTTCTTC.

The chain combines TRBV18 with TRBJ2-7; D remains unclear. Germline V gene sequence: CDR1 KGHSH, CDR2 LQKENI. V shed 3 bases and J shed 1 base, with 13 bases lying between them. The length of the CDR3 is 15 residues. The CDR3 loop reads CASSPTDSNSYEQYF. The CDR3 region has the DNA TGTGCCAGCTCACCCACCGATTCAAATTCCTACGAGCAGTACTTC.

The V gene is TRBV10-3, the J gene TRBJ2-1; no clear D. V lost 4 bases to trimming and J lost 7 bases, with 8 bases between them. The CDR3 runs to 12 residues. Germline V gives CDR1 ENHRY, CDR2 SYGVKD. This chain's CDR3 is CAISGLANEQFF. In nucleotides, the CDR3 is TGTGCCATCAGTGGTCTGGCGAATGAGCAGTTCTTC.

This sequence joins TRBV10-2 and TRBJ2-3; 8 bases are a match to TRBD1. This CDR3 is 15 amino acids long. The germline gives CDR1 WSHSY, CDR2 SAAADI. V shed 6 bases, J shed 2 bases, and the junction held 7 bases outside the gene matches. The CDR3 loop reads CASRVGQGATDTQYF. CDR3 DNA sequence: TGCGCCAGCAGAGTAGGCCAGGGGGCCACAGATACGCAGTATTTT.

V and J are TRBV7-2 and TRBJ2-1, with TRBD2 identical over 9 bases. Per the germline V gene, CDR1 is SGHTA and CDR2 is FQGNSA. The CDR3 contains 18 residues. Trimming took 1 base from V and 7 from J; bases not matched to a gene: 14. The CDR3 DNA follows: TGTGCCAGCAGCTTAGGGCTGTTAGGCGGGAGGGCCAAGAATGAGCAGTTCTTC. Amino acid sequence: CASSLGLLGGRAKNEQFF.

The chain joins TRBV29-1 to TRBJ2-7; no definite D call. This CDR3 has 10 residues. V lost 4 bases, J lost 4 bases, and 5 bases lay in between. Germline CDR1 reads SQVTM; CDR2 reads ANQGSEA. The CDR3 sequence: CSVGDYEQYF. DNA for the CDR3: TGCAGCGTTGGAGATTACGAGCAGTACTTC.

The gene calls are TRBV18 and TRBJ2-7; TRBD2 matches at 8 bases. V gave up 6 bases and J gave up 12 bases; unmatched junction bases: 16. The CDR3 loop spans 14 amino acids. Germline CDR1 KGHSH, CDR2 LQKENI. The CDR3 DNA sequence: TGTGCCAGCTCCTCCTCTGTCGGACTAGCTGAACGGTACTTC. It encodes CASSSSVGLAERYF.

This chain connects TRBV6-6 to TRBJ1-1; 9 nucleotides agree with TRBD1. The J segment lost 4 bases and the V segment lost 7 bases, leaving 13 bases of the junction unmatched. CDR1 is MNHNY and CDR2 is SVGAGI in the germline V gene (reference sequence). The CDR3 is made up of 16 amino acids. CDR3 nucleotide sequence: TGTGCCAGCACGCGAACAGGGAACAGGGGGCTCACTGAAGCTTTCTTT. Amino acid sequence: CASTRTGNRGLTEAFF.

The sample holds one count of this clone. The CDR3: CASSEGGGGTYEQYF. Here the CDR3 DNA reads TGTGCCAGCAGTGAAGGAGGGGGCGGTACCTACGAGCAGTACTTC. The gene calls are TRBV2 and TRBJ2-7; 7 bases fit TRBD1. Germline V gives CDR1 SNHLY, CDR2 FYNNEI. After removal of 1 base from V and 2 bases from J, the junction contained 5 bases not matched to a gene. CDR3 length equals 15 residues.

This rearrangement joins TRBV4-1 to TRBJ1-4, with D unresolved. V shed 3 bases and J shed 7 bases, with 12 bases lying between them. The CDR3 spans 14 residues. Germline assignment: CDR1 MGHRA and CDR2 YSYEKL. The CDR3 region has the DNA TGCGCCAGCAGCCACCATGTCGGGGTTGAAAAACTGTTTTTT. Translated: CASSHHVGVEKLFF.

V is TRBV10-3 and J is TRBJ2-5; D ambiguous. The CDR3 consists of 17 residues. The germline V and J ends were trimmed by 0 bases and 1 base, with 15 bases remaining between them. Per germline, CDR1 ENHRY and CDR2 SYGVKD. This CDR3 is CAISESVGKGRQETQYF. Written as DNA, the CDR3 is TGTGCCATCAGTGAGTCAGTAGGAAAGGGTCGCCAAGAGACCCAGTACTTC.

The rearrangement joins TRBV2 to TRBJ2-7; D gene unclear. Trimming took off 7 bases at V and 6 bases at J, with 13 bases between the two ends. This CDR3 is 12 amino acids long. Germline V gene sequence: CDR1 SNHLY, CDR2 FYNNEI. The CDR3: CASKFGFGEQYF. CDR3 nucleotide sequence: TGTGCCAGCAAATTTGGGTTTGGCGAGCAGTACTTC.